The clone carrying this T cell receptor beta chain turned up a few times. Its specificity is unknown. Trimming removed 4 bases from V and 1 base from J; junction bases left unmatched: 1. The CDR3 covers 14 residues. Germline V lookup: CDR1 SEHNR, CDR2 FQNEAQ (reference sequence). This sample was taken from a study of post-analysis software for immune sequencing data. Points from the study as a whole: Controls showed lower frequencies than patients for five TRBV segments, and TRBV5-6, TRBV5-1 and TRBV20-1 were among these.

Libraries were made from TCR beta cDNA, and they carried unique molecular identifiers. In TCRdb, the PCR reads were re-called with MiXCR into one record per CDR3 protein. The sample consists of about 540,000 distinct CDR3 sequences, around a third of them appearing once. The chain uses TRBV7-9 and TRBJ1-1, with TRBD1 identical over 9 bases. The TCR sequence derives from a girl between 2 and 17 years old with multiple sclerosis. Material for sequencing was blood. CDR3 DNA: TGTGCCAGCAGCTCGACAGGGGGGAACACTGAAGCTTTCTTT. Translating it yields CASSSTGGNTEAFF.